What follows is one T cell receptor beta chain and its context. This clone occurred once. The specificity of this receptor is unknown. Base qualities are not provided; no much larger clone lies one nucleotide away. The immunoSEQ Assay, a bias-controlled multiplex PCR, was used to amplify TCRbeta CDR3 regions from genomic DNA. In the original analysis: The number of nucleated cells in each sample was estimated from the amplification of reference gene primers within the assay. To quantify the absolute abundance of each unique TCRbeta CDR3 rearrangement, sequence reads were collapsed and filtered. Productive Simpson clonality was computed per sample as the square root of Simpson's diversity index over productive rearrangements. TCRdb obtained this table from immuneACCESS and retained in-frame rearrangements with V and J assigned. These tables miss some clones; where compared with another copy, unresolved V genes account for less than half of the shortfall, and the remainder is unexplained. Clonal size and the V and J genes are those of that table, whereas D and trimming came from the DNA. Counted in this sample were about 92,000 clones; approximately 90% of them appeared once. The ten largest make up roughly 2% of the sample.

Counted from cysteine to phenylalanine, this CDR3 has 11 amino acids. Only CDR3 DNA remains: 33 bases, in frame from the first base. V drops 5 bases and J drops 14 bases, leaving 13 bases in between. This specimen comes from a study of blood T cell repertoires in COVID-19 (TCRdb year 2020). Turning to the overall study: The collaborator samples originated in the United States, Italy and Spain and spanned the acute and convalescent phases of COVID-19. The material from the prospective study consisted of cDNA or gDNA derived from T cells, B-cell-depleted T cells, or PBMCs. The dataset comprised deeply sampled blood TCRbeta repertoires from subjects exposed to, actively infected with, or recovered from COVID-19. The repertoires were released in a freely available public database meant as a resource for research on the immune response to SARS-CoV-2. Samples came from the ongoing ImmuneRACE study (first 160 participants) plus 1,254 subjects from 6 global collaborators. A de-identified subject ID, COVID-19 status, age in years and sex were almost always included in the sample metadata. Where HLA class I and class II types were available, the types were taken from metadata supplied by the sample provider, not from assay-based typing.

Each collaborating institution followed its own protocols to collect whole blood in K2EDTA tubes. For TCRbeta analysis, collaborators shipped samples as frozen whole blood, isolated PBMCs, or DNA extracted from either of those sample types. What the authors observed across the whole study: The quantity of clinical and demographic metadata differed by source and by participant and was supplied without curation.

This receptor was taken from a human donor with active COVID-19. The donor label of this sample is uncertain. This chain is built from TRBV6-7 and TRBJ1-5; the D gene remains uncertain. TRBV6-7 is known as an ORF, though its function is uncertain. The sequencing input was peripheral blood. The CDR3 protein is CASSLPGYEHF. The DNA reads TGTGCCAGCAGTCTACCGGGGTACGAGCATTTT.